This passage covers 16 T cell receptor beta chains from one sample sequenced in a study of blood T cell repertoires in COVID-19. The method was immunoSEQ multiplex PCR; TCRdb's version includes in-frame clones alone and lacks a portion of them. The data contain about 370,000 clones, about 90% of them singletons. Sequencing was carried out using PBMCs or T cells enriched from blood (not recorded which). The receptor set was obtained from a woman aged 25 to 39 who had recovered from COVID-19.

Only one count was recorded for this clone. The V and J genes are TRBV11-2 and TRBJ2-2; 11 bases agree with TRBD1. Germline-derived CDR1 and CDR2 are SGHAT and FQNNGV. V lost 5 bases to trimming and J lost 6 bases; unmatched junction nucleotides: 8. The CDR3 sequence is 16 residues long. As DNA, the CDR3 is TGTGCCAGCAGCCCGGGACAGGGGGTATTTGCCGGGGAGCTGTTTTTT. Translation gives CASSPGQGVFAGELFF.

This sequence joins TRBV12-3 or TRBV12-4 and TRBJ2-7; the D gene is possibly TRBD1 (5 bases). With 3 bases removed from V and 4 bases from J, the gap between germline ends came to 10 bases. The CDR3 consists of 13 residues. CDR3 protein: CASSLDTPYEQYF. The CDR3, as DNA: TGTGCCAGCAGTTTGGACACCCCTTACGAGCAGTACTTC.

The chain is built from TRBV19 and TRBJ1-2; TRBD1 matches at 7 bases. CDR1 and CDR2 (germline): LNHDA, SQIVND (reference sequence). V trimming: 4 bases; J trimming: 6 bases; junction bases outside the gene matches: 8. This CDR3 is 14 amino acids long. In DNA, the CDR3 is TGTGCCAGTAGTAGGGACAGAACAAAGAATGGCTACACCTTC. Encoded protein: CASSRDRTKNGYTF.

This clone was found a few times. The J gene is TRBJ2-1, the V gene TRBV4-1, with TRBD2 matching over 13 bases. CDR1 MGHRA and CDR2 YSYEKL come from the germline V gene. Germline trimming cut 0 bases from V and 6 bases from J; bases unmatched to any gene: 2. The CDR3 has 16 amino acids. CDR3 nucleotide sequence: TGCGCCAGCAGCCAAGAGGGACTAGCGGGATTCAATGAGCAGTTCTTC. This encodes CASSQEGLAGFNEQFF.

The rearrangement joins TRBV4-3 to TRBJ1-1; the D gene is possibly TRBD1 (5 bases). The CDR3 spans 15 residues. The V gene lost 0 bases and the J gene lost 1 base, with 9 bases spanning the gap. The germline gives CDR1 LGHNA, CDR2 YSLEER. Written as DNA, the CDR3 is TGCGCCAGCAGCCAAGATCGGGGGGGGAACACTGAAGCTTTCTTT. This translates into CASSQDRGGNTEAFF.

The chain joins TRBV12-3 or TRBV12-4 to TRBJ1-6, with a tentative D call TRBD1 (5 bases). Trimming stripped 7 bases from V and 8 bases from J, with 9 bases between. The CDR3 length is 12 residues. CDR3 in amino acids: CASTRGDSPLHF. CDR3 in DNA: TGTGCCAGCACCCGGGGGGATTCACCCCTCCACTTT.

The rearrangement links TRBV28 to TRBJ2-2, with TRBD2 identical over 9 bases. Per germline, CDR1 MDHEN and CDR2 SYDVKM. The junction had 9 bases not matched to a gene; V was cut back by 1 base and J by 3 bases. The CDR3 consists of 18 residues. This CDR3 is CASSLLPSGMSDTGELFF. The CDR3 coding sequence is TGTGCCAGCAGTTTATTGCCTAGCGGGATGTCGGACACCGGGGAGCTGTTTTTT.

The chain recombines TRBV7-6 with TRBJ1-5; 10 nucleotides agree with TRBD1. Germline lookup yields CDR1 SGHVS and CDR2 FNYEAQ. The CDR3 spans 18 residues. Trimming removed 2 bases from V and 2 bases from J; junction bases left unmatched: 9. This CDR3 reads CASSLRAGTGDGNQPQHF. The CDR3, as DNA: TGTGCCAGCAGCTTACGAGCCGGGACAGGGGATGGCAATCAGCCCCAGCATTTT.

This clone was detected a few times. In DNA form, the CDR3 reads TGTGCCAGCAGTCAGGGCGCGCGCAATCAGCCCCAGCATTTT. As protein: CASSQGARNQPQHF. J is TRBJ1-5 and V is TRBV2, with D tentatively TRBD1 (5 bases). There are 14 residues in the CDR3. Germline CDR1 SNHLY, CDR2 FYNNEI. V was trimmed by 5 bases and J by 2 bases, leaving 10 bases between them.

The chain joins TRBV20-1 to TRBJ1-2; 8 nucleotides agree with TRBD1. V trimming: 6 bases; J trimming: 13 bases; junction bases outside the gene matches: 10. The CDR3 extends over 11 amino acids. Germline loops: CDR1 DFQATT, CDR2 SNEGSKA (reference sequence). The CDR3 region has the DNA TGCAGTGCAATAGGGACAGGTTCCCCCACCTTC. It translates to CSAIGTGSPTF.

The chain has TRBV7-2 and TRBJ1-2; maybe TRBD1 (5 bases). V lost 2 bases to trimming and J lost 5 bases, with 12 bases between them. Germline V gene sequence: CDR1 SGHTA, CDR2 FQGNSA. CDR3 length: 14 residues. CDR3 bases: TGTGCCAGCAGCTTATCCTGGGGGGAATATGGCTACACCTTC. Translating gives CASSLSWGEYGYTF. Variable domain in full (rest from reference TRBV7-2 and TRBJ1-2): GAGVSQSPSNKVTEKGKDVELRCDPISGHTALYWYRQSLGQGLEFLIYFQGNSAPDKSGLPSDRFSAERTGGSVSTLTIQRTQQEDSAVYLCASSLSWGEYGYTFGSGTRLTVV.

V is TRBV6-5 and J is TRBJ2-7, with 9 bases fitting TRBD1. V shed 6 bases and J 0 bases; nucleotides not matched to a gene: 6. This CDR3 is built from 15 residues. Germline CDR1 MNHEY, CDR2 SVGAGI. CDR3 region: CASRVGQGISYEQYF. CDR3 sequence (DNA): TGTGCCAGCAGGGTGGGACAGGGAATCTCCTACGAGCAGTACTTC.

The chain combines TRBV5-4 with TRBJ1-1; D gene uncertain. There are 13 residues in the CDR3. From germline, CDR1 is SGHNT and CDR2 YYREEE (reference sequence). V was pared by 4 bases and J by 10 bases, with 17 bases between. This CDR3 is CASSRTGIFGAFF. The CDR3 nucleotides read TGTGCCAGCAGCCGGACCGGGATTTTTGGAGCTTTCTTT. The whole variable domain, remainder taken from reference TRBV5-4 and TRBJ1-1, is ETGVTQSPTHLIKTRGQQVTLRCSSQSGHNTVSWYQQALGQGPQFIFQYYREEENGRGNFPPRFSGLQFPNYSSELNVNALELDDSALYLCASSRTGIFGAFFGQGTRLTVV.

The chain couples TRBV19 to TRBJ2-7; 7 bases match TRBD1. Germline lookup yields CDR1 LNHDA and CDR2 SQIVND (reference sequence). Unmatched junction bases numbered 4, after V lost 5 bases and J lost 3 bases. The CDR3 loop spans 13 amino acids. The CDR3 spells CASSPGTDYEQYF. DNA of the CDR3: TGTGCCAGTAGTCCAGGGACAGACTACGAGCAGTACTTC.

This clone was seen repeatedly, ten times or more. The chain couples TRBV5-1 to TRBJ2-5; D might be TRBD1 (6 bases). The CDR3 contains 14 residues. Germline CDR1 SGHRS, CDR2 YFSETQ. Trimming took off 2 bases at V and 9 bases at J, with 17 bases between the two ends. The CDR3 spells CASSLNRARGSQYF. CDR3 nucleotide sequence: TGCGCCAGCAGCTTAAACAGGGCCCGGGGTTCCCAGTACTTC. The entire variable domain, with the rest obtained from reference TRBV5-1 and TRBJ2-5, is as follows: KAGVTQTPRYLIKTRGQQVTLSCSPISGHRSVSWYQQTPGQGLQFLFEYFSETQRNKGNFPGRFSGRQFSNSRSEMNVSTLELGDSALYLCASSLNRARGSQYFGPGTRLLVL.

The rearrangement joins TRBV30 to TRBJ2-7; tentatively, D is TRBD1 (6 bases). The germline V and J ends were trimmed by 0 bases and 5 bases, with 11 bases remaining between them. In germline, CDR1 is GTSNPN, CDR2 SVGIG (reference sequence). The CDR3 is made up of 13 amino acids. The CDR3 reads CAWSVLRTDEQYF. The CDR3 nucleotides read TGTGCCTGGAGTGTACTAAGGACAGACGAGCAGTACTTC.